Listed below are T cell receptor beta chains from one sample, sequenced in a study of vaccination and CD4 T cells after COVID-19. These receptors lack a known antigen. MiXCR was run by TCRdb on the PCR reads, yielding one entry per CDR3 protein. In the table there are about 14,000 distinct CDR3 sequences, roughly three fifths of which are singletons. Material for sequencing was CD4+ T cells from blood, cultured in vitro. These receptors were obtained from a human donor who had recovered from COVID-19. Both conserved end residues are part of each CDR3. D genes are given only for firm matches. Clone size, where shown, is once, few, many, or a class for clones that have expanded.

>NA|TRBJ1-1|15|NA|TRBV6-5
CASSYSFGGDTEAFF
TGTGCCAGCAGTTACTCGTTCGGGGGGGACACTGAAGCTTTCTTT
>NA|TRBJ2-1|11|NA|TRBV6-1
CASRSYNEQFF
TGTGCCAGCAGATCCTACAATGAGCAGTTCTTC
>TRBD2|TRBJ2-7|14|NA|TRBV19
CASSIPGTRVEQYF
TGTGCCAGTAGTATCCCGGGGACTAGGGTGGAGCAGTACTTC
>TRBD2|TRBJ2-3|19|NA|TRBV7-3
CASSSLPRTSGRKGDTQYF
TGTGCCAGCAGCTCCTTACCTCGGACTAGCGGAAGGAAGGGCGATACGCAGTATTTT
>TRBD1|TRBJ1-6|14|few|TRBV20-1
CSARTTGKDSPLHF
TGCAGTGCTAGGACGACAGGGAAGGATTCACCCCTCCACTTT
>NA|TRBJ2-5|13|NA|TRBV6-1
CAIKGTIQETQYF
TGTGCCATCAAAGGGACAATCCAAGAGACCCAGTACTTC
>NA|TRBJ1-1|12|NA|TRBV10-1
CASSESTGEAFF
TGCGCCAGCAGTGAGTCTACTGGTGAAGCTTTCTTT
>NA|TRBJ1-3|16|NA|TRBV6-5
CASSYAGGAPGNTIYF
TGTGCCAGCAGTTATGCCGGGGGTGCACCTGGAAACACCATATATTTT
>NA|TRBJ2-1|13|NA|TRBV6-2/TRBV6-3
CASRGTADNEQFF
TGTGCCAGCCGCGGGACAGCCGACAATGAGCAGTTCTTC
>NA|TRBJ2-3|15|NA|TRBV7-3
CASSLTLQNTDTQYF
TGTGCCAGCAGCTTAACGTTACAGAACACAGATACGCAGTATTTT
>NA|TRBJ1-2|14|NA|TRBV6-2/TRBV6-3
CASSSGGTNYGYTF
TGTGCCAGCAGTTCCGGGGGTACTAACTATGGCTACACCTTC
>NA|TRBJ1-5|15|NA|TRBV5-1
CASSYRGDSNQPQHF
TGCGCCAGCAGCTATCGGGGGGATAGCAATCAGCCCCAGCATTTT
>NA|TRBJ1-6|13|NA|TRBV29-1
CSVKEAGNSPLHF
TGCAGCGTTAAGGAGGCGGGTAATTCACCCCTCCACTTT
>TRBD1|TRBJ1-5|17|NA|TRBV4-2
CASSPGQGLDSNQPQHF
TGTGCCAGCAGCCCTGGACAGGGCTTGGATAGCAATCAGCCCCAGCATTTT
>TRBD1|TRBJ1-2|15|NA|TRBV2
CASSWGGQGNYGYTF
TGTGCCAGCAGTTGGGGGGGACAGGGGAACTATGGCTACACCTTC
>NA|TRBJ2-1|12|NA|TRBV20-1
CSAGGYPNEQFF
TGCAGTGCAGGAGGGTACCCTAATGAGCAGTTCTTC
>NA|TRBJ1-1|14|few|TRBV6-5
CASSYSRASTEAFF
TGTGCCAGCAGTTACTCAAGGGCTTCCACTGAAGCTTTCTTT
>TRBD1|TRBJ1-1|15|NA|TRBV18
CASSPLLDRGPEAFF
TGTGCCAGCTCACCACTCCTGGACAGGGGTCCTGAAGCTTTCTTT
>NA|TRBJ2-7|14|NA|TRBV12-3/TRBV12-4
CASSLEAPLGEQYF
TGTGCCAGCAGTTTAGAGGCCCCTTTGGGCGAGCAGTACTTC
>TRBD2|TRBJ2-2|16|few|TRBV6-1
CASRLSSAGGPGELFF
TGTGCCAGCAGACTCTCCTCAGCGGGAGGCCCCGGGGAGCTGTTTTTT
>NA|TRBJ1-4|14|NA|TRBV30
CAWRLVAGSEKLFF
TGTGCCTGGAGGCTCGTGGCGGGTTCAGAAAAACTGTTTTTT
>NA|TRBJ1-5|16|few|TRBV20-1
CSARDGRAYSNQPQHF
TGCAGTGCTAGAGATGGACGGGCCTATAGCAATCAGCCCCAGCATTTT
>NA|TRBJ1-2|15|NA|TRBV6-1
CASNEQAATNYGYTF
TGTGCCAGCAACGAACAGGCCGCTACTAACTATGGCTACACCTTC
>NA|TRBJ1-5|13|NA|TRBV20-1
CSAYAGGIQPQHF
TGCAGTGCATACGCGGGGGGGATTCAGCCCCAGCATTTT
>TRBD2|TRBJ2-5|18|NA|TRBV20-1
CSARVGGRALKYQETQYF
TGCAGTGCTAGAGTCGGCGGGAGGGCCTTGAAGTACCAAGAGACCCAGTACTTC
>NA|TRBJ2-7|12|NA|TRBV18
CASSGQGYEQYF
TGTGCCAGCTCGGGGCAGGGCTACGAGCAGTACTTC
>NA|TRBJ2-1|11|NA|TRBV20-1
CSARALDEQFF
TGCAGTGCTAGAGCGCTTGATGAGCAGTTCTTC
>NA|TRBJ1-1|14|once|TRBV7-3
CASSLSPPHTEAFF
TGTGCCAGCAGCTTAAGTCCACCCCACACTGAAGCTTTCTTT
>NA|TRBJ1-1|13|NA|TRBV7-3
CASSQQLNTEAFF
TGTGCCAGCAGCCAACAGCTGAACACTGAAGCTTTCTTT
>NA|TRBJ2-5|14|NA|TRBV18
CASSPPTRVETQYF
TGTGCCAGCTCACCACCGACTAGAGTAGAGACCCAGTACTTC
>NA|TRBJ2-2|13|few|TRBV14
CASSPQNTGELFF
TGTGCCAGCAGCCCACAGAACACCGGGGAGCTGTTTTTT